This paragraph covers one T cell receptor (beta chain) sequence. Its specificity is unknown. This sample is drawn from a study of cytomegalovirus exposure and HLA in healthy donors. PCR primers comprised 60 Vbeta and 13 Jbeta primers. Generated by immunoSEQ multiplex PCR, the TCRdb table keeps only in-frame clones and is missing some. The table records roughly 170,000 clones, around 80% of them present only once. Findings of the study overall: The availability of immune exposure information extended only to CMV serostatus.

With 3 bases removed from V and 2 bases from J, the gap between germline ends came to 10 bases. CDR1 is LNHDA and CDR2 is SQIVND in the germline V gene (reference sequence). CDR3 length equals 14 residues. What was sequenced was PBMCs. The V call is TRBV19, the J call TRBJ1-2; a possible D gene is TRBD1 (6 bases). The receptor comes from a female donor in good health and CMV-seronegative. CDR3 protein: CASSMGTRNYGYTF. CDR3 bases: TGTGCCAGTAGTATGGGGACAAGAAACTATGGCTACACCTTC.